This TCR beta chain was recovered during a study of cytomegalovirus exposure and HLA in healthy donors. Study outcomes and limitations: Sequencing likely produced, as an artifact, a cluster of highly shared sequence variants.

A word on this clone: Its antigen is undetermined.

The CDR3 length is 14 residues. V was shortened by 7 bases and J by 3 bases, with 16 bases between the two germline ends. Germline CDR1 reads ENHRY; CDR2 reads SYGVKD. With 60 Vbeta and 13 Jbeta primers, the PCR was carried out. TCRdb's table, derived via immunoSEQ multiplex PCR, lists solely in-frame clones and lacks some. The table records under 100,000 clones, about four fifths of them present only once. This clonotype was sampled from a man aged 18-30 years in good health and CMV-seropositive. Sequenced material: PBMCs. The gene calls are TRBV10-3 and TRBJ2-7; D perhaps matches TRBD2 (5 bases). The CDR3 DNA reads as TGTGCCATCAATCGAGACGGGGAGTACTACGAGCAGTACTTC. Encoded protein: CAINRDGEYYEQYF.